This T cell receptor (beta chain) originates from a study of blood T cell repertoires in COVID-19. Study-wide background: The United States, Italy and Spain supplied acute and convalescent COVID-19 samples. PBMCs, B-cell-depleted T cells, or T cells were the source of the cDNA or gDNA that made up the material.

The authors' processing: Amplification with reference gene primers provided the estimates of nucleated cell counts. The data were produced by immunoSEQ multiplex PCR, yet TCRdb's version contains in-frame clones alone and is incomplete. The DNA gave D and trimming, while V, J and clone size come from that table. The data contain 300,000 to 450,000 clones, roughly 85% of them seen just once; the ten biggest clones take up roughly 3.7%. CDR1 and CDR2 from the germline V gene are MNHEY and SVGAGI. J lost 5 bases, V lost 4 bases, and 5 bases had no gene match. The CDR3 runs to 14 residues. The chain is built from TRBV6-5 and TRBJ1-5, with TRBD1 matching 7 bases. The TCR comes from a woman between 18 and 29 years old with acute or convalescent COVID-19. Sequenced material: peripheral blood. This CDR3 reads CASSFGTEDQPQHF. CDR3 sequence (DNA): TGTGCCAGCAGTTTTGGGACAGAGGATCAGCCCCAGCATTTT.